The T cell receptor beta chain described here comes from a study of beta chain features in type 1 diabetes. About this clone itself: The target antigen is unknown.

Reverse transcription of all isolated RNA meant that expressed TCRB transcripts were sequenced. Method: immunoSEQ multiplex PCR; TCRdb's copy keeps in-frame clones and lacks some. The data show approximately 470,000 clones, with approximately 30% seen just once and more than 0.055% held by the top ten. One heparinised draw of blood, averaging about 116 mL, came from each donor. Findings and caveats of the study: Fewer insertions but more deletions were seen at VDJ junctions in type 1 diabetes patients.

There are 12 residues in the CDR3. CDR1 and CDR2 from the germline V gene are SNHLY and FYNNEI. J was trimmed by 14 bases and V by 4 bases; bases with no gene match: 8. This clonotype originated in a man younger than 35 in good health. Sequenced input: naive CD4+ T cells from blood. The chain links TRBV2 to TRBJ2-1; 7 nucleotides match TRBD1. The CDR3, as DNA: TGTGCCAGCAGTGTATACAGGGGTCCTGAGTTCTTC. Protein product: CASSVYRGPEFF.